These 26 T cell receptor beta chains originate from one sample sequenced in a study of blood T cell repertoires in COVID-19. Libraries were prepared by immunoSEQ multiplex PCR; TCRdb keeps only in-frame clonotypes and omits some of them. The profile shows roughly 250,000 clones, approximately 85% of them singletons. Sequencing was carried out using PBMCs or T cells enriched from blood (not recorded which). These receptors were obtained from a woman in her twenties or thirties who had recovered from COVID-19.

The DNA of the CDR3 is TGTGCCAGCAGTATTGGATCAGGGGCTTCCTACGAGCAGTACTTC. Translating it yields CASSIGSGASYEQYF. The chain links TRBV5-6 to TRBJ2-7; maybe TRBD1 (6 bases). The V end lost 5 bases, the J end lost 1 base, and 16 bases lay between the germline ends. Germline CDR1 and CDR2: SGHDT and YYEEEE. CDR3 length: 15 amino acids.

V gene TRBV7-3 combines with J gene TRBJ2-1, with a weak D call TRBD1 (6 bases). V lost 6 bases, J lost 4 bases, and 16 bases lay in between. The germline CDR1 and CDR2 sequences are SGHTA and FQGTGA. The CDR3 is 15 amino acids. CDR3 amino acids: CASRFRQDLYNEQFF. CDR3 sequence (DNA): TGTGCCAGCAGATTCAGACAGGATCTTTACAATGAGCAGTTCTTC.

The sample holds one count of this clone. This chain's CDR3 is CATTKNSQVAPEAFF. Here the CDR3 DNA reads TGTGCCACCACGAAGAACAGCCAGGTGGCTCCTGAAGCTTTCTTT. The chain joins TRBV7-9 to TRBJ1-1; D remains ambiguous. Looked up from germline, CDR1 is SEHNR and CDR2 is FQNEAQ (reference sequence). The ends were cut back, 10 bases at V and 6 bases at J, with 24 bases in the middle. The CDR3 extends over 15 amino acids.

The V and J genes are TRBV15 and TRBJ1-1, with a tentative D call TRBD1 (6 bases). The V end was cut by 4 bases, the J end by 0 bases, with 12 bases between. The CDR3 length is 15 residues. In germline, CDR1 is LNHNV, CDR2 YYDKDF (reference sequence). CDR3 loop: CATSKQTGMNTEAFF. The CDR3, as DNA: TGTGCCACCAGCAAACAGACAGGCATGAACACTGAAGCTTTCTTT.

The chain recombines TRBV19 with TRBJ2-1; D might be TRBD1 (5 bases). Between the trimmed V and J ends, which lost 3 bases and 9 bases, there was a span of 12 bases. The CDR3 runs to 13 residues. Germline V gives CDR1 LNHDA, CDR2 SQIVND (reference sequence). The CDR3, as DNA: TGTGCCAGTAGTATTTCAGGGCCAGGTGAGCAGTTCTTC. Encoded protein: CASSISGPGEQFF.

This clone was counted a few times. The V gene is TRBV28, the J gene TRBJ1-5; 8 nucleotides line up with TRBD1. The CDR3 length is 15 residues. V shed 3 bases, J shed 5 bases, and the junction held 6 bases outside the gene matches. CDR1 and CDR2 (germline): MDHEN, SYDVKM. CDR3 sequence (DNA): TGTGCCAGCAGTTTGTACAGGGGGGCCTATCAGCCCCAGCATTTT. Its translation is CASSLYRGAYQPQHF.

The CDR3 nucleotides are TGCGCCAGCAGTGGGGACAGGGGGCACAGCGAGCAGTACTTC. Protein: CASSGDRGHSEQYF. The chain couples TRBV10-1 to TRBJ2-7; 12 positions agree with TRBD1. The CDR3 is 14 residues long. CDR1 and CDR2 from the germline V gene are WNHNN and SYGVQD (reference sequence). Trimming took 4 bases from V and 6 from J; bases not matched to a gene: 4.

This clone was detected a few times. This chain links TRBV29-1 with TRBJ1-1; 10 nucleotides align to TRBD1. This CDR3 has 13 amino acids. The trim removed 7 bases at V and 5 bases at J, leaving 7 bases unmatched. Germline assignment: CDR1 SQVTM and CDR2 ANQGSEA. CDR3 amino acids: CSAADRGDTEAFF. In DNA form, the CDR3 reads TGCAGCGCCGCGGACAGGGGGGATACTGAAGCTTTCTTT.

The chain joins TRBV7-9 to TRBJ1-1; D unclear. The CDR3 is 14 amino acids. V was shortened by 4 bases and J by 6 bases, with 15 bases between the two germline ends. Germline V gene data show CDR1 as SEHNR and CDR2 as FQNEAQ (reference sequence). In nucleotides, the CDR3 is TGTGCCAGCAGCTACCCCCCCAGCGACCCTGAAGCTTTCTTT. It codes for CASSYPPSDPEAFF.

This clone was picked up many times. The J gene is TRBJ2-1, the V gene TRBV6-4, with TRBD1 as a possible D gene (5 bases). Trimming left V 0 bases short and J 0 bases short, with 9 bases between. The CDR3 extends over 16 amino acids. The V gene's germline CDR1 is MRHNA and CDR2 SNTAGT. CDR3 bases: TGTGCCAGCAGTGACTCGGACAAAAACTCCTACAATGAGCAGTTCTTC. Encoded protein: CASSDSDKNSYNEQFF.

The chain couples TRBV7-8 to TRBJ2-7; D uncertain. There are 15 residues in the CDR3. The V gene lost 6 bases and the J gene lost 3 bases, with 18 bases spanning the gap. Per the germline V gene, CDR1 is SGHVS and CDR2 is FQNEAQ. The CDR3 coding sequence is TGTGCCAGCAGTCAATCTCGAGGTGGCGACTACGAGCAGTACTTC. This translates into CASSQSRGGDYEQYF.

The chain combines TRBV27 with TRBJ2-7, with 12 positions matching TRBD1. The CDR3 runs 17 residues. Trimming removed 7 bases from V and 2 bases from J; junction bases left unmatched: 12. Per germline, CDR1 MNHEY and CDR2 SMNVEV (reference sequence). CDR3 in DNA: TGTGCCAGCACCCCTTGGGGGACAGGGGGCGCCGCCTACGAGCAGTACTTC. It encodes CASTPWGTGGAAYEQYF.

The V call is TRBV19, the J call TRBJ1-1, with D perhaps matching TRBD1 (6 bases). The CDR3 covers 15 residues. V shed 9 bases and J shed 1 base, with 18 bases lying between them. CDR1 and CDR2 (germline): LNHDA, SQIVND (reference sequence). CDR3 coding DNA: TGTGCCAGCCTTTATACAGGGCTATCGAACACTGAAGCTTTCTTT. As protein: CASLYTGLSNTEAFF.

This rearrangement joins TRBV5-5 to TRBJ2-1; TRBD2 might be the D (5 bases). The germline CDR1 and CDR2 sequences are SGHKS and YYEKEE (reference sequence). The CDR3 is 12 residues long. Trimming removed 0 bases from V and 10 bases from J, with 8 bases in between. Here the CDR3 reads CASSLVDYEQFF. CDR3 in DNA: TGTGCCAGCAGCTTGGTAGACTACGAGCAGTTCTTC.

The CDR3, as DNA: TGTGCCAGCAGTTCGACCCAAATTCAGGGTAGCAATTCACCCCTCCACTTT. Protein sequence: CASSSTQIQGSNSPLHF. The V call is TRBV27, the J call TRBJ1-6, with a possible D match to TRBD1 (5 bases). This CDR3 spans 17 amino acids. From germline, CDR1 is MNHEY and CDR2 SMNVEV (reference sequence). V was cut by 4 bases and J by 7 bases, with 20 bases left in between.

The chain uses TRBV18 and TRBJ2-2; the match to TRBD1 covers 8 bases. The CDR3 has 16 residues. V lost 3 bases, J lost 0 bases, and 3 bases stayed unmatched. In germline, CDR1 is KGHSH, CDR2 LQKENI. CDR3 sequence: CASSPRQGTNTGELFF. In DNA form, the CDR3 reads TGTGCCAGCTCACCCAGACAGGGGACGAACACCGGGGAGCTGTTTTTT.

The chain links TRBV5-1 to TRBJ2-3; 7 positions match TRBD2. Germline CDR1 SGHRS, CDR2 YFSETQ. The CDR3 is 16 residues long. Trimming took 4 bases from V and 0 from J; bases not matched to a gene: 8. In DNA, the CDR3 is TGCGCCAGCAGCGCCGAGGGAGGGGATAGCACAGATACGCAGTATTTT. Translation: CASSAEGGDSTDTQYF. Full variable domain (missing parts from reference TRBV5-1 and TRBJ2-3): KAGVTQTPRYLIKTRGQQVTLSCSPISGHRSVSWYQQTPGQGLQFLFEYFSETQRNKGNFPGRFSGRQFSNSRSEMNVSTLELGDSALYLCASSAEGGDSTDTQYFGPGTRLTVL.

The genes are TRBV27 and TRBJ1-2; D remains ambiguous. CDR1 MNHEY and CDR2 SMNVEV come from the germline V gene (reference sequence). Trimming stripped 4 bases from V and 4 bases from J, with 10 bases between. This CDR3 is 13 amino acids long. This chain's CDR3 is CASSSPDFYGYTF. The CDR3 DNA sequence: TGTGCCAGCAGTTCCCCAGACTTCTATGGCTACACCTTC.

This chain links TRBV4-1 with TRBJ1-6, with D possibly matching TRBD1 (6 bases). The CDR3 spans 16 residues. Germline CDR1 reads MGHRA; CDR2 reads YSYEKL. Trimming pared 2 bases from V and 7 bases from J, leaving 15 bases between. CDR3 nucleotides: TGCGCCAGCAGCCAATTACAGGGAGTACGGAATTCACCCCTCCACTTT. Its protein product is CASSQLQGVRNSPLHF.

The chain couples TRBV9 to TRBJ2-7, with D possibly TRBD1 on 5 matching bases. Trimming left V 4 bases short and J 4 bases short, with 18 bases between. The CDR3 runs 15 residues. Germline-derived CDR1 and CDR2 are SGDLS and YYNGEE. The CDR3 DNA follows: TGTGCCAGCAGCCTGGAAGGGGCTGGTATATACGAGCAGTACTTC. Translated: CASSLEGAGIYEQYF.

This clone was seen just once. The V and J genes are TRBV3-1 (or the pseudogene TRBV3-2) and TRBJ2-7, with 8 bases fitting TRBD1. J gave up 5 bases and V 1 base, and 10 bases lay outside the gene matches. The germline V gene has CDR1 LGHDT and CDR2 YNNKEL (reference sequence). CDR3 length: 16 amino acids. CDR3 loop: CASSQAGQGRWDEQYF. CDR3 DNA: TGTGCCAGCAGCCAAGCCGGACAGGGAAGGTGGGACGAGCAGTACTTC.

J is TRBJ2-7 and V is TRBV9, with D unresolved. Germline CDR1 and CDR2: SGDLS and YYNGEE. V was shortened by 0 bases and J by 7 bases, with 11 bases between the two germline ends. The CDR3 runs 13 residues. The CDR3 nucleotides read TGTGCCAGCAGCGTAGAACCCCTGAGGGAGCAGTACTTC. It yields the protein CASSVEPLREQYF.

The chain is built from TRBV29-1 and TRBJ2-3; 7 nucleotides align to TRBD1. Germline values: CDR1 SQVTM, CDR2 ANQGSEA. The CDR3 has 13 amino acids. V gave up 6 bases and J gave up 0 bases; unmatched junction bases: 3. The CDR3 coding sequence is TGCAGCGTGTGGGACAGTAGCACAGATACGCAGTATTTT. The encoded protein is CSVWDSSTDTQYF.

The chain combines TRBV7-8 with TRBJ2-1, with a weak D call TRBD2 (6 bases). This CDR3 contains 15 residues. From germline, CDR1 is SGHVS and CDR2 FQNEAQ. V lost 5 bases and J lost 7, with 18 bases in between. As DNA, the CDR3 is TGTGCCAGCAGCGGGACTCGGGTGGCCGGGAATGAGCAGTTCTTC. It codes for CASSGTRVAGNEQFF.

The chain recombines TRBV5-4 with TRBJ2-3; the match to TRBD2 covers 12 bases. This CDR3 has 16 amino acids. Germline values: CDR1 SGHNT, CDR2 YYREEE (reference sequence). Trimming at V came to 4 bases and at J to 1 base, leaving 4 bases not matched to a gene. The CDR3 spells CASSGRLAGGTDTQYF. In DNA, the CDR3 is TGTGCCAGCAGCGGACGACTAGCGGGAGGCACAGATACGCAGTATTTT. Supplemented by reference TRBV5-4 and TRBJ2-3, the full variable domain reads ETGVTQSPTHLIKTRGQQVTLRCSSQSGHNTVSWYQQALGQGPQFIFQYYREEENGRGNFPPRFSGLQFPNYSSELNVNALELDDSALYLCASSGRLAGGTDTQYFGPGTRLTVL.

The CDR3 here is CASSHGRDTEAFF. For the CDR3, the DNA is TGTGCCAGCAGCCACGGGAGGGACACTGAAGCTTTCTTT. The gene calls are TRBV3-1 (or the pseudogene TRBV3-2) and TRBJ1-1; no firm D call. The V and J ends lost 3 bases and 3 bases respectively, with 8 bases between them. The CDR3 has 13 amino acids. Germline V lookup: CDR1 LGHDT, CDR2 YNNKEL (reference sequence).